The 9 T cell receptor beta chains in this list originate from one sample, sequenced in a study of CD8 T cells in ankylosing spondylitis. From the 5' RACE reads, TCRdb called clonotypes with MiXCR, one entry per CDR3 protein. The sample contains tens of thousands of distinct CDR3 sequences, more than 25% of which appear only once. The sequencing input was blood, either unsorted or a sorted T cell fraction (not recorded which). These receptors were collected from a male donor with ankylosing spondylitis or in good health (not recorded which).

CDR3 coding DNA: TGTGCCAGCAGCCCTACCCCCTTGGAGACCCAGTACTTC. It encodes CASSPTPLETQYF. The rearrangement links TRBV12-3 or TRBV12-4 to TRBJ2-5; D gene ambiguous. The CDR3 totals 13 residues. Trimming took 6 bases from V and 5 from J, leaving 13 bases between them.

This rearrangement joins TRBV7-9 to TRBJ2-1; D is uncertain. Germline-derived CDR1 and CDR2 are SEHNR and FQNEAQ (reference sequence). The CDR3 covers 13 residues. V lost 5 bases and J 2 bases, leaving 7 bases between the germline ends. The CDR3 DNA reads TGTGCCAGCAGCCCTCGAGCCTACAATGAGCAGTTCTTC. Protein: CASSPRAYNEQFF.

The chain carries TRBV5-6 and TRBJ2-1; TRBD2 aligns across 10 bases. V lost 4 bases, J lost 8 bases, and 9 bases stayed unmatched. Per germline, CDR1 SGHDT and CDR2 YYEEEE. The CDR3 runs 15 residues. The CDR3 DNA reads TGTGCCAGCAGCAAAGGACTAGCGGATAGGTATGAGCAGTTCTTC. Translating gives CASSKGLADRYEQFF.

This clonotype has only a few counts. The rearrangement links TRBV7-2 to TRBJ2-1; 10 bases agree with TRBD2. The CDR3 runs to 15 residues. V gave up 4 bases and J gave up 4 bases; unmatched junction bases: 4. Germline V CDR1 and CDR2: SGHTA, FQGNSA. The DNA for the CDR3 is TGTGCCAGCAGCTCCCGGACTAGCGGTTACAATGAGCAGTTCTTC. Residues: CASSSRTSGYNEQFF.

J is TRBJ2-3 and V is TRBV5-1, with 14 bases lining up with TRBD2. Unmatched junction bases numbered 4, after V lost 1 base and J lost 0 bases. The CDR3 extends over 18 amino acids. Looked up from germline, CDR1 is SGHRS and CDR2 is YFSETQ. CDR3 nucleotide sequence: TGCGCCAGCAGCTTGCGACTAGCGGGAGGGTATAGCACAGATACGCAGTATTTT. It translates to CASSLRLAGGYSTDTQYF.

V gene TRBV6-5 combines with J gene TRBJ2-3; possible D gene TRBD2, 5 bases. CDR1 is MNHEY, CDR2 SVGAGI, per germline. Trimming took 2 bases from V and 6 from J, leaving 24 bases between them. The CDR3 covers 18 residues. CDR3 amino acids: CASSYLASRRRSGDTQYF. The CDR3 DNA follows: TGTGCCAGCAGTTACCTTGCGTCTCGGCGCAGGTCGGGGGATACGCAGTATTTT.

This clonotype was detected only a few times. The rearrangement links TRBV20-1 to TRBJ2-3; possibly TRBD1 or TRBD2 for D (5 bases each). The CDR3 has 15 residues. V was cut by 0 bases and J by 1 base, with 11 bases left in between. The germline gives CDR1 DFQATT, CDR2 SNEGSKA (reference sequence). The CDR3 loop reads CSARDPGTRTDTQYF. The CDR3 DNA follows: TGCAGTGCTAGAGATCCAGGGACCCGCACAGATACGCAGTATTTT.

This clonotype was seen repeatedly, ten times or more. The chain combines TRBV5-1 with TRBJ1-2; D is unresolved. V was pared by 2 bases and J by 6 bases, with 14 bases between. CDR1 is SGHRS and CDR2 is YFSETQ in the germline V gene. The CDR3 has 14 residues. In nucleotides, the CDR3 is TGCGCCAGCAGCTTCGGGCAGGAACGAGATGGCTACACCTTC. Protein product: CASSFGQERDGYTF.

This chain joins TRBV5-1 and TRBJ1-1, with 7 bases identical to TRBD1. CDR1 is SGHRS, CDR2 YFSETQ, per germline. CDR3 length: 16 amino acids. The V and J ends lost 4 bases and 4 bases, in that order; junction bases with no gene match: 13. The CDR3 region has the DNA TGCGCCAGCAGCAAATCGTTACAGGGGACGGGCACTGAAGCTTTCTTT. The encoded protein is CASSKSLQGTGTEAFF.